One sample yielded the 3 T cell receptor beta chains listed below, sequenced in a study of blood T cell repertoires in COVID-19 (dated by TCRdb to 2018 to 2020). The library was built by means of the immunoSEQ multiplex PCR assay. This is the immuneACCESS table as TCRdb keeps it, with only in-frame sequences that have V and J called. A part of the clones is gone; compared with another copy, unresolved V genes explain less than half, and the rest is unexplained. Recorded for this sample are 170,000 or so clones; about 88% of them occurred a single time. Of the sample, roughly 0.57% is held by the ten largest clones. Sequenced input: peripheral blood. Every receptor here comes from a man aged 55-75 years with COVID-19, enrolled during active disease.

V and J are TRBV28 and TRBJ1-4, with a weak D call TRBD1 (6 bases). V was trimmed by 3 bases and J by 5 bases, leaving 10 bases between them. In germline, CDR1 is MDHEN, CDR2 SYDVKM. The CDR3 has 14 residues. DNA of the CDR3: TGTGCCAGCAGTTTCGCAGGGGCAAATGAAAAACTGTTTTTT. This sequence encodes CASSFAGANEKLFF.

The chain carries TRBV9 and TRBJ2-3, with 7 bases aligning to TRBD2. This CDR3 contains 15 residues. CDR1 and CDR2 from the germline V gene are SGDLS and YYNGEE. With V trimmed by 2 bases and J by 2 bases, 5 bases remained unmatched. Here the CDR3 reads CASSVSGTNTDTQYF. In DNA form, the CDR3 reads TGTGCCAGCAGCGTGTCAGGGACTAACACAGATACGCAGTATTTT.

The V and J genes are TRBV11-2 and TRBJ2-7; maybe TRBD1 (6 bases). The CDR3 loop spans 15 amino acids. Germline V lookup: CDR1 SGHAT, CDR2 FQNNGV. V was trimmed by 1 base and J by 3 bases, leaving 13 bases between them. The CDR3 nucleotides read TGTGCCAGCAGCTTAGGTTCGGTCAGGGGCTACGAGCAGTACTTC. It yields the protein CASSLGSVRGYEQYF.